This T cell receptor (beta chain) was sequenced in a study of cytomegalovirus exposure and HLA in healthy donors. The CDR3 covers 18 residues. Losses at the gene ends were 0 bases for V and 0 bases for J; bases not matched to a gene: 10. CDR1 and CDR2 from the germline V gene are SGHRS and YFSETQ. Both 60 Vbeta primers and 13 Jbeta primers went into the PCR. Using immunoSEQ multiplex PCR, the repertoire was profiled, and TCRdb retains in-frame clones only, with some absent. The table shows some 140,000 clones, with around four fifths occurring only once. The sequence was collected from a male donor in good health and CMV-seropositive. The chain is built from TRBV5-1 and TRBJ2-3, with 7 bases matching TRBD1. The sample taken for sequencing was PBMCs. The CDR3 protein is CASSLVPGQVSSTDTQYF. For the CDR3, the DNA is TGCGCCAGCAGCTTGGTACCCGGACAGGTCTCTAGCACAGATACGCAGTATTTT.